This TCR beta chain was documented in a study of blood T cells in healthy people across ages. This clonotype occurred a few times. V lost 3 bases and J lost 7; bases outside the gene matches: 7. The CDR3 runs to 15 residues. Looked up from germline, CDR1 is DFQATT and CDR2 is SNEGSKA (reference sequence). For the second PCR, which ran for roughly 6 to 12 cycles, a sample-barcoded 5' primer and a J-beta primer mix were used. The study obtained at least 2.5 million CDR3-containing paired-end reads from every sample. TCRdb re-derived calls from the 5' RACE reads in MiXCR, one entry per CDR3 protein. Of over 500,000 distinct CDR3 sequences in the sample, approximately 26% were seen once. This sample also appeared in a second study, on T cells of mothers and their children.

Sequencing was performed on blood. This chain connects TRBV20-1 to TRBJ2-1, with 12 bases aligning to TRBD1. This sequence was found in a boy between 2 and 10 years old in good health. In DNA form, the CDR3 reads TGCAGTGCTAGCCCCCGGGACAGGGGGCGAAATGAGCAGTTCTTC. Translating gives CSASPRDRGRNEQFF.